What follows are 9 T cell receptor beta chains derived from one specimen sequenced in a study of Ad26.COV2.S vaccination and SARS-CoV-2 variants. The method was immunoSEQ multiplex PCR; TCRdb's version includes in-frame clones alone and lacks a portion of them. The data hold about 460,000 clones, with about 88% observed a single time. Treatment noted: around 19 received Ad26.COV2.S at low or high dose, single or two shots; a few received placebo; per-sample allocation not given. Each sample was drawn 63 days after the first injection (of vaccine or placebo). Material: peripheral blood, obtained in a trial of Ad26.COV2.S vaccine versus placebo. The receptors originated from a person aged 18-60 years who received the Ad26.COV2.S COVID-19 vaccine or a placebo.

This clone was observed a handful of times. The chain links TRBV27 to TRBJ1-2; the match to TRBD1 covers 8 bases. The CDR3 consists of 16 residues. Germline lookup yields CDR1 MNHEY and CDR2 SMNVEV (reference sequence). The trim removed 5 bases at V and 0 bases at J, leaving 8 bases unmatched. The CDR3 DNA reads TGTGCCAGCAGTCCGGACAGGGAAATCGCTAACTATGGCTACACCTTC. The encoded protein is CASSPDREIANYGYTF.

V and J are TRBV19 and TRBJ1-5; D gene ambiguous. V lost 9 bases to trimming and J lost 0 bases, with 12 bases between them. Looked up from germline, CDR1 is LNHDA and CDR2 is SQIVND (reference sequence). The CDR3 loop spans 14 amino acids. CDR3 in amino acids: CASRAWSSNQPQHF. CDR3 nucleotides: TGTGCCAGCAGAGCTTGGAGTAGCAATCAGCCCCAGCATTTT. The full variable domain, in which reference TRBV19 and TRBJ1-5 provide the parts outside the CDR3, is DGGITQSPKYLFRKEGQNVTLSCEQNLNHDAMYWYRQDPGQGLRLIYYSQIVNDFQKGDIAEGYSVSREKKESFPLTVTSAQKNPTAFYLCASRAWSSNQPQHFGDGTRLSIL.

The chain employs TRBV5-5 and TRBJ1-2; D unresolved. CDR1 SGHKS and CDR2 YYEKEE come from the germline V gene (reference sequence). The length of the CDR3 is 15 residues. V was shortened by 0 bases and J by 2 bases, with 11 bases between the two germline ends. Written as DNA, the CDR3 is TGTGCCAGCAGCTTGGCTAACACCGTAAACTATGGCTACACCTTC. Protein sequence: CASSLANTVNYGYTF.

The V and J genes are TRBV9 and TRBJ2-2; D remains ambiguous. Germline-derived CDR1 and CDR2 are SGDLS and YYNGEE. CDR3 length equals 15 residues. Trimming shortened V by 3 bases and J by 0 bases, and 9 bases separated the two germline ends. As DNA, the CDR3 is TGTGCCAGCAGCGAAGTGGACGCGAACACCGGGGAGCTGTTTTTT. Translation gives CASSEVDANTGELFF.

This chain joins TRBV6-5 and TRBJ2-7; D call uncertain. The length of the CDR3 is 14 residues. Germline V gene lookup returns CDR1 MNHEY and CDR2 SVGAGI. Deletions cut 0 bases from V and 5 bases from J, with 11 bases between. CDR3: CASSYSQVSNEQYF. For the CDR3, the DNA is TGTGCCAGCAGTTACTCTCAAGTAAGCAACGAGCAGTACTTC.

This chain connects TRBV28 to TRBJ1-1; 7 bases agree with TRBD1. Per the germline V gene, CDR1 is MDHEN and CDR2 is SYDVKM. V shed 7 bases, J shed 4 bases, and the junction held 15 bases outside the gene matches. The CDR3 spans 16 residues. The CDR3 DNA sequence: TGTGCCAGCAAAAGGGGAAGACAGGGTTCTAGCACTGAAGCTTTCTTT. It specifies CASKRGRQGSSTEAFF.

The chain uses TRBV28 and TRBJ2-7; D may be TRBD1 or TRBD2 (6 bases each). The CDR3 is 14 amino acids. Germline V gives CDR1 MDHEN, CDR2 SYDVKM. The V and J ends lost 6 bases and 1 base respectively, with 13 bases between them. The CDR3 here is CASRGWGASYEQYF. The CDR3 DNA sequence: TGTGCCAGCAGAGGCTGGGGGGCGTCCTACGAGCAGTACTTC.

The chain links TRBV29-1 to TRBJ1-1; D call uncertain. V lost 8 bases and J lost 2, with 9 bases in between. This CDR3 is built from 11 residues. Germline V gene sequence: CDR1 SQVTM, CDR2 ANQGSEA. CDR3 sequence: CSLRRNTEAFF. CDR3 nucleotide sequence: TGCAGCTTACGGCGTAACACTGAAGCTTTCTTT.

The chain has TRBV6-5 and TRBJ2-5, with D possibly being TRBD1 (5 bases). This CDR3 is 12 amino acids long. Germline CDR1 is MNHEY and CDR2 is SVGAGI. V gave up 7 bases and J gave up 5 bases, with 11 bases separating them. CDR3 in DNA: TGTGCCAGCAACAACAGGATCGAGACCCAGTACTTC. Translation gives CASNNRIETQYF.